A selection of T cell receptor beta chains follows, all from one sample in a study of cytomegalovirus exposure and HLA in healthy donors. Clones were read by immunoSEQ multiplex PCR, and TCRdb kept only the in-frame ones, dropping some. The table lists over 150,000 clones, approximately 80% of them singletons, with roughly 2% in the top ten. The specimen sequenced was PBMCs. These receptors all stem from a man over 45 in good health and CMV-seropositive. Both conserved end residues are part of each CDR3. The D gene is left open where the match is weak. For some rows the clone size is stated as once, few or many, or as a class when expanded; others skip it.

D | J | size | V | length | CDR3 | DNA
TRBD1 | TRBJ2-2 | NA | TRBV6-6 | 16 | CARSYQDRINTGELFF | TGTGCCCGCAGTTACCAGGACAGGATTAACACCGGGGAGCTGTTTTTT
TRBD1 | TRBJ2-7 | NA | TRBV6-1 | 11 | CASGQGNEQYF | TGTGCCAGTGGACAGGGAAACGAGCAGTACTTC
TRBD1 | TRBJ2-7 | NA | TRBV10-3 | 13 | CAIARTGSHEQYF | TGTGCCATCGCCAGGACAGGGTCGCACGAGCAGTACTTC
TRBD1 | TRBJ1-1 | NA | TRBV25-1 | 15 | CASQQTGQGNTEAFF | TGTGCCAGCCAGCAAACGGGACAGGGTAACACTGAAGCTTTCTTT
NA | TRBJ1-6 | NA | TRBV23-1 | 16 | CASSQSRTRGVGPLHF | TGCGCCAGCAGTCAATCTAGGACACGGGGGGTTGGACCCCTCCACTTT
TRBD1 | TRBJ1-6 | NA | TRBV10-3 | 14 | CAITSGTGNSPLHF | TGTGCCATCACCAGCGGGACAGGGAACTCACCCCTCCACTTT
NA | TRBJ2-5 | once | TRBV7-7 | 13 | CASSPGSQETQYF | TGTGCCAGCAGCCCGGGGAGTCAGGAGACCCAGTACTTC
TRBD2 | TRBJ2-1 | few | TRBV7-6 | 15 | CASSFLAGAYNEQFF | TGTGCCAGCAGCTTTCTAGCGGGGGCTTACAATGAGCAGTTCTTC
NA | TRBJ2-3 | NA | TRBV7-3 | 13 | CASSPSTTDTQYF | TGTGCCAGCAGCCCTTCAACAACAGATACGCAGTATTTT
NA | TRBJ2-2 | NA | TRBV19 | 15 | CASSIAGVRAGELFF | TGTGCCAGTAGTATCGCGGGTGTTAGGGCCGGGGAGCTGTTTTTT
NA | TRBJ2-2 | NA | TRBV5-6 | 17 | CASSLESVGRLTGELFF | TGTGCCAGCAGCTTGGAGTCTGTTGGCAGACTCACCGGGGAGCTGTTTTTT
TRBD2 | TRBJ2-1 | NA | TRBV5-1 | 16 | CASSPIAGGINYEQFF | TGCGCCAGCAGCCCGATAGCGGGGGGGATTAACTATGAGCAGTTCTTC
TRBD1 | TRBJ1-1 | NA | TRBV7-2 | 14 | CASSPDRGFAEAFF | TGTGCCAGCAGCCCCGACAGGGGGTTCGCTGAAGCTTTCTTT
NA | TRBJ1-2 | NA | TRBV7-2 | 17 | CASSPPGAGDYLPGYTF | TGTGCCAGCAGCCCCCCCGGGGCAGGGGATTATCTCCCTGGCTACACCTTC
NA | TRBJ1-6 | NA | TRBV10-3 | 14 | CAIRGDSNNSPLHF | TGTGCCATCAGGGGCGACAGTAATAATTCACCCCTCCACTTT
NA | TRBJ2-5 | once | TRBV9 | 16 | CASSVAPSRGQETQYF | TGTGCCAGCAGCGTAGCTCCAAGTCGGGGGCAAGAGACCCAGTACTTC
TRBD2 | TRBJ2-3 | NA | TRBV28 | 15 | CASSPAGGLTDTQYF | TGTGCCAGCAGTCCCGCGGGGGGGCTAACAGATACGCAGTATTTT
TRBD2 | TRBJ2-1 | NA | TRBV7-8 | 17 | CASSLLTSGLYGNEQFF | TGTGCCAGCAGCTTATTGACTAGCGGGTTATATGGGAATGAGCAGTTCTTC
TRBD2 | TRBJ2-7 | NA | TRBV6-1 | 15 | CASSVAGGPVVEQYF | TGTGCCAGCAGTGTAGCGGGGGGGCCGGTTGTCGAGCAGTACTTC
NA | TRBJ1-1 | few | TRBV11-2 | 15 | CASSLNPGSNTEAFF | TGTGCCAGCAGCTTAAATCCAGGGTCGAACACTGAAGCTTTCTTT
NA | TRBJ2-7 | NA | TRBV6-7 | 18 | CASSYHPVPKAGAYEQYF | TGTGCCAGCAGTTACCATCCCGTTCCGAAGGCAGGGGCCTACGAGCAGTACTTC
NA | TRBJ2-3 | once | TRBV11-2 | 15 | CASSLGHRSTDTQYF | TGTGCCAGCAGCTTAGGGCACAGGAGCACAGATACGCAGTATTTT
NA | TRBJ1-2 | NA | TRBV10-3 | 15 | CAISDSIYRAKGYTF | TGTGCCATCAGTGATTCAATTTACAGGGCTAAAGGCTACACCTTC
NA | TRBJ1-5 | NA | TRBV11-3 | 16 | CASSTPPTVSNQPQHF | TGTGCCAGCAGTACACCTCCGACAGTCAGCAATCAGCCCCAGCATTTT
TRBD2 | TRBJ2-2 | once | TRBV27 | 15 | CASFGTSSNTGELFF | TGTGCCAGCTTCGGGACTAGCTCGAACACCGGGGAGCTGTTTTTT
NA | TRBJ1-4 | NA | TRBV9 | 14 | CASSVGQGNEKLFF | TGTGCCAGCAGCGTAGGCCAGGGGAATGAAAAACTGTTTTTT
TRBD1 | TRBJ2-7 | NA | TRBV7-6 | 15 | CASSRQGSSSYEQYF | TGTGCCAGCAGCAGACAGGGGTCTAGCTCCTACGAGCAGTACTTC
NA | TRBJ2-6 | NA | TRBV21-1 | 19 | CASSKWCGDLSSGANVLTF | TGTGCCAGCAGCAAATGGTGCGGGGACCTCAGCTCTGGGGCCAACGTCCTAACTTTC